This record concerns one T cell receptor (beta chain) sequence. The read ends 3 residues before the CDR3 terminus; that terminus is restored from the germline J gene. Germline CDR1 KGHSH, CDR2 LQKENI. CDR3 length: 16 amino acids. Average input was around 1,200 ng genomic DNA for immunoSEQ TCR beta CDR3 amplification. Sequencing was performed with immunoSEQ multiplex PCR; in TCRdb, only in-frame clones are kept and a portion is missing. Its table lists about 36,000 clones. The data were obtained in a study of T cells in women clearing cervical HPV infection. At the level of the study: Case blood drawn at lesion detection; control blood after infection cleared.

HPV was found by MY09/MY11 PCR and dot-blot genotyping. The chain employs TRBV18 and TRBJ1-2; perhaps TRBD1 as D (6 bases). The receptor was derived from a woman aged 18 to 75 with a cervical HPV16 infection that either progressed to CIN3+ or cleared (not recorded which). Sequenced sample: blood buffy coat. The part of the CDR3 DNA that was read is TGTGCCAGCTCACCGTTTGGGGGGGCCGGCACAGATACC. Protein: CASSPFGGAGTDT. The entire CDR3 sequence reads CASSPFGGAGTDTYTF.